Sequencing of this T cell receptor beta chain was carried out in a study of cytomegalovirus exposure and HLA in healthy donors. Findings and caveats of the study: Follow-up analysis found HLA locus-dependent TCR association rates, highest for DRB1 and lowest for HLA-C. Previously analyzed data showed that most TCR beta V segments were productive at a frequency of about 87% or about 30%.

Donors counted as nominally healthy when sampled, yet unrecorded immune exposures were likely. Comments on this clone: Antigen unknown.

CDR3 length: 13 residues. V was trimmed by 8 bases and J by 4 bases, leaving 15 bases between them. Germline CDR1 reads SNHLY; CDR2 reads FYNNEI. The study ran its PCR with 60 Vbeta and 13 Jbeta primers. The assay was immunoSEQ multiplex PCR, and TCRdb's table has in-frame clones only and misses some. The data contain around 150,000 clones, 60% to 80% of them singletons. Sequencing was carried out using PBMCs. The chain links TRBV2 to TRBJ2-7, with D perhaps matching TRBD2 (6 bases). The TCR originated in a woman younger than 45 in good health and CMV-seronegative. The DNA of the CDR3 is TGTGCCAGCGGCGGGGTTCTGCCTTACGAGCAGTACTTC. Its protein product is CASGGVLPYEQYF.